Listed below are T cell receptor beta chains from one sample, sequenced in a study of beta chain features in type 1 diabetes. Some clones are missing from TCRdb's copy, which holds only in-frame ones; the method was immunoSEQ multiplex PCR. The sample comprises 300,000 to 450,000 clones, over 10% of which are singletons, and 0.0095% to 0.013% rests with the top ten. The sequenced sample consisted of naive CD4+ T cells from blood. Receptors originate from a woman between 18 and 30 years old with type 1 diabetes. The CDR3 runs from the conserved cysteine through the conserved F or W. A D gene is named only where the DNA matches it firmly. Clone size is shown for a subset of rows, as once, few, many or a class of expanded clone.

>-|13|few|TRBJ1-5|TRBV2
CASSRQGNQPQHF
TGTGCCAGCAGTAGACAGGGCAATCAGCCCCAGCATTTT
>TRBD2|14|-|TRBJ2-1|TRBV30
CAWSISGTYNEQFF
TGTGCCTGGAGTATTAGCGGGACCTACAATGAGCAGTTCTTC
>-|12|few|TRBJ1-2|TRBV13
CASSLGRHGYTF
TGTGCCAGCAGCTTAGGGAGGCATGGCTACACCTTC
>-|14|-|TRBJ2-1|TRBV2
CASRERVSYNEQFF
TGTGCCAGCCGGGAGCGGGTCTCCTACAATGAGCAGTTCTTC
>-|12|few|TRBJ2-5|TRBV6-6
CASRPGPGSQYF
TGTGCCAGCAGGCCGGGACCCGGGAGCCAGTACTTC
>-|15|-|TRBJ2-6|TRBV11-2
CASSPGNSGANVLTF
TGTGCCAGCAGCCCGGGAAACTCTGGGGCCAACGTCCTGACTTTC
>-|13|-|TRBJ2-1|TRBV29-1
CSPRAPGNNEQFF
TGCAGCCCCCGTGCTCCGGGGAACAATGAGCAGTTCTTC
>-|13|few|TRBJ1-1|TRBV29-1
CSATVGGNTEAFF
TGCAGCGCCACGGTCGGGGGGAACACTGAAGCTTTCTTT
>TRBD1|14|few|TRBJ2-7|TRBV10-3
CAISVRGQTYEQYF
TGTGCCATCAGTGTCCGGGGACAGACCTACGAGCAGTACTTC
>TRBD1|15|-|TRBJ1-2|TRBV5-1
CASSLEGAPNYGYTF
TGCGCCAGCAGCTTGGAGGGGGCCCCGAACTATGGCTACACCTTC
>TRBD2|16|-|TRBJ2-1|TRBV27
CASSWLGTSGKDEQFF
TGTGCCAGCAGTTGGCTCGGGACTAGCGGGAAAGATGAGCAGTTCTTC
>-|16|few|TRBJ2-7|TRBV7-2
CASSLVSKGPKDEQYF
TGTGCCAGCAGCTTAGTTTCTAAGGGGCCTAAGGACGAGCAGTACTTC
>TRBD1|15|-|TRBJ2-1|TRBV6-6
CASSYRQGTYNEQFF
TGTGCCAGCAGTTATAGACAGGGGACCTACAATGAGCAGTTCTTC
>-|16|-|TRBJ2-6|TRBV2
CASRGTVASGANVLTF
TGTGCTAGCAGAGGGACTGTAGCCTCTGGGGCCAACGTCCTGACTTTC
>TRBD1|12|once|TRBJ2-5|TRBV7-3
CASSRGQGTQYF
TGTGCCAGCAGTAGGGGGCAGGGGACCCAGTACTTC
>TRBD1|13|few|TRBJ2-7|TRBV27
CASSWGQPYEQYF
TGTGCCAGCTCCTGGGGACAGCCTTACGAGCAGTACTTC
>-|15|few|TRBJ2-7|TRBV19
CATQPAGQASYEQYF
TGTGCCACTCAACCAGCGGGACAGGCCTCCTACGAGCAGTACTTC
>TRBD2|14|few|TRBJ2-7|TRBV29-1
CSVEDRRIAGEQYF
TGCAGCGTGGAGGACAGACGAATAGCGGGAGAGCAGTACTTC
>TRBD2|21|-|TRBJ2-3|TRBV30
CAWRLRAPGLAALRNTDTQYF
TGTGCCTGGAGGCTAAGGGCTCCGGGACTAGCGGCCCTGCGGAACACAGATACGCAGTATTTT
>-|15|few|TRBJ2-5|TRBV27
CASSLSTTSRETQYF
TGTGCCAGCAGTTTATCGACAACATCCCGGGAGACCCAGTACTTC
>TRBD1|15|once|TRBJ2-5|TRBV18
CASSPRMTGGETQYF
TGTGCCAGCTCACCCCGGATGACAGGGGGTGAGACCCAGTACTTC
>-|14|once|TRBJ1-1|TRBV7-3
CASSSHGGGTEAFF
TGTGCCAGCAGCTCCCATGGGGGCGGCACTGAAGCTTTCTTT
>-|14|few|TRBJ1-2|TRBV11-2
CASSDATWDYGYTF
TGTGCCAGCAGCGACGCGACTTGGGACTATGGCTACACCTTC
>-|14|-|TRBJ2-7|TRBV5-1
CASSLGLDTYEQYF
TGCGCCAGCAGCTTGGGTCTAGATACCTACGAGCAGTACTTC
>TRBD2|16|few|TRBJ2-5|TRBV28
CASSLSSGRGLETQYF
TGTGCCAGCAGTTTATCTAGCGGTAGGGGATTGGAGACCCAGTACTTC
>-|13|-|TRBJ1-5|TRBV29-1
CSVGQGSNQPQHF
TGCAGCGTTGGGCAGGGAAGCAATCAGCCCCAGCATTTT
>TRBD2|21|-|TRBJ2-5|TRBV13
CASSQKGLAGVTILGDETQYF
TGTGCCAGCAGCCAGAAGGGACTAGCGGGAGTGACAATACTAGGGGACGAGACCCAGTACTTC
>-|15|-|TRBJ2-1|TRBV7-9
CASSFVKSSYNEQFF
TGTGCCAGCAGCTTCGTGAAGTCCAGCTACAATGAGCAGTTCTTC
>-|16|-|TRBJ2-1|TRBV11-2
CASSSYRDTPYNEQFF
TGTGCCAGCAGCTCATACAGGGACACCCCTTACAATGAGCAGTTCTTC
>TRBD1|17|few|TRBJ2-6|TRBV5-1
CASSTTQGSAGANVLTF
TGCGCCAGCAGCACCACACAGGGGAGTGCTGGGGCCAACGTCCTGACTTTC
>TRBD1|14|few|TRBJ1-2|TRBV29-1
CSVSRGRGNYGYTF
TGCAGCGTTAGTAGGGGGCGCGGGAACTATGGCTACACCTTC
>-|18|-|TRBJ2-6|TRBV7-9
CASSLAASTVSGANVLTF
TGTGCCAGCAGCTTAGCGGCATCTACAGTCTCTGGGGCCAACGTCCTGACTTTC
>TRBD1|15|-|TRBJ1-5|TRBV28
CASSDGTGDRQPQHF
TGTGCCAGCAGCGACGGCACAGGGGACCGGCAGCCCCAGCATTTT
>-|12|-|TRBJ2-7|TRBV11-2
CASTGGLGEQYF
TGTGCCAGCACCGGGGGTTTGGGAGAGCAGTACTTC
>TRBD1|15|-|TRBJ2-7|TRBV5-1
CASSPTGFISYEQYF
TGCGCCAGCAGCCCGACAGGGTTTATCTCCTACGAGCAGTACTTC
>-|15|-|TRBJ2-2|TRBV23-1
CASSQSHSLAGELFF
TGCGCCAGCAGTCAATCGCACTCCCTAGCCGGGGAGCTGTTTTTT
>-|15|few|TRBJ2-1|TRBV4-1
CASSPQRASYNEQFF
TGCGCCAGCAGCCCGCAGCGGGCTTCCTACAATGAGCAGTTCTTC
>-|15|few|TRBJ2-1|TRBV7-9
CASRSREEVGNEQFF
TGTGCCAGCAGGTCCCGAGAGGAGGTGGGCAATGAGCAGTTCTTC
>TRBD1|13|-|TRBJ2-7|TRBV27
CASRQGGSYEQYF
TGTGCCAGCAGACAGGGGGGATCCTACGAGCAGTACTTC
>-|11|few|TRBJ2-5|TRBV11-2
CASSYLGGQYF
TGTGCCAGCAGCTACTTGGGGGGCCAGTACTTC